This T cell receptor beta chain was identified in a study of early T cells in non-severe SARS-CoV-2 infection. Study summary: From unsorted whole blood, bulk RNA was sequenced, and the chains remained unpaired. Study results and caveats: Sequences matched to VDJdb favored anti-spike CD8 responses, while private and CD4 specificities were missed.

Many counts were recorded for this clonotype. Its specificity is unknown. Germline V gene data show CDR1 as SQVTM and CDR2 as ANQGSEA. The V and J ends lost 2 bases and 2 bases respectively, with 13 bases between them. The CDR3 contains 15 residues. TCRdb passed the 5' RACE reads through MiXCR, listing each CDR3 protein once. The sample records fewer than 35,000 distinct CDR3 sequences, roughly 6% being singletons. The sample comprised whole blood. The rearrangement joins TRBV29-1 to TRBJ1-5; a weak D match, TRBD1 (6 bases). The origin of this receptor is an adult who was a healthcare worker with PCR-confirmed SARS-CoV-2 infection or an uninfected control (not recorded which). As DNA, the CDR3 is TGCAGCGTTGAAATAGGCAGGGGCGGCAATCAGCCCCAGCATTTT. Translating it yields CSVEIGRGGNQPQHF.